The table lists the clone carrying this TCR beta chain with many counts. Its specificity is not known. Primed by a sample-barcoded 5' primer and a J-beta primer mix, a second PCR proceeded for 7 to 11 cycles. Every cDNA was tagged by a template-switch adaptor with 12 random nucleotides. TCRdb re-derived calls from the 5' RACE reads in MiXCR, one entry per CDR3 protein. The sample shows more than 500,000 distinct CDR3 sequences, 25% to 30% of them seen only once. These data are taken from a study of blood T cells in healthy people across ages. Points from the study as a whole: Higher diversity, along with more naive CD4+ cells, distinguished long-lived donors from aged donors. Lack of knowledge of donor CMV status possibly confounded expanded clonotype changes.

Sample: blood. This receptor was identified in a woman in her sixties or seventies in good health.

CDR3 residues: CASSLRQTQETQYF. The CDR3 DNA reads as TGTGCCAGCAGCTTACGACAGACTCAAGAGACCCAGTACTTC. The chain is built from TRBV12-3 or TRBV12-4 and TRBJ2-5; D is possibly TRBD1 (5 bases). The CDR3 is made up of 14 amino acids. Trimming took off 6 bases at V and 2 bases at J, with 13 bases between the two ends.